This T cell receptor (beta chain) is from a study of blood T cell repertoires in COVID-19. This CDR3 comprises 16 residues. Deletions cut 4 bases from V and 4 bases from J, with 20 bases between. Germline values: CDR1 MNHEY, CDR2 SMNVEV (reference sequence). Libraries were prepared by immunoSEQ multiplex PCR; TCRdb keeps only in-frame clonotypes and omits some of them. The table lists 200,000 to 250,000 clones, about 91% of them singletons. This receptor was obtained from a man aged 18 to 35 with active or convalescent COVID-19. The chain combines TRBV27 with TRBJ2-7, with a weak D call TRBD1 (5 bases). Specimen: peripheral blood. CDR3 DNA: TGTGCCAGCAGTTCTCGCGCGACAGTCGGATCGTACGAGCAGTACTTC. Protein: CASSSRATVGSYEQYF.